This T cell receptor beta chain stems from a study of CD8+CD57+ T cells in acquired aplastic anemia. Study at large: Isolated CD4+ and CD8+ cells, once sorted, yielded DNA averaging about 3.1 ug. General study results and limits: Patients and controls shared some 29 CD8+ CDR3 sequences, which appeared highly expressed in patients and within their immunodominant clones. Between the patient and control groups, CD8+ Simpson's diversity did not differ significantly.

To note about this clonotype: Antigen specificity is unknown.

TCR beta VDJ combinations and CDR3 sequences were profiled from genomic DNA. TCRdb re-analysed the reads in MiXCR, keeping a single row per CDR3 protein. The data hold around 400,000 distinct CDR3 sequences, with around 68% observed a single time. Germline V gene lookup returns CDR1 DFQATT and CDR2 SNEGSKA (reference sequence). The junction had 9 bases not matched to a gene; V was cut back by 6 bases and J by 5 bases. The CDR3 has 14 amino acids. Material for sequencing was sorted CD4+, CD8+, or CD8+CD57+ T cells (not recorded which) from PBMCs. The source of this sequence is a human donor in good health, serving as a control. The chain is built from TRBV20-1 and TRBJ2-7; 11 bases map to TRBD2. CDR3 sequence (DNA): TGCAGTGCCACTCCGGGACTAGCGGCGAACGAGCAGTACTTC. Translation gives CSATPGLAANEQYF.